The source of this TCR beta chain is a study of blood T cell repertoires in COVID-19. About the study: The United States, Italy and Spain supplied acute and convalescent COVID-19 samples. In each case, the material was cDNA or gDNA derived from T cells, B-cell-depleted T cells, or PBMCs.

Germline CDR1 is PRHDT and CDR2 is FYEKMQ (reference sequence). The CDR3 covers 14 residues. The V and J ends lost 5 bases and 8 bases respectively, with 18 bases between them. In the original processing: Estimation of nucleated cell counts was performed using reference gene primer amplification. Repertoires were generated with immunoSEQ multiplex PCR, while TCRdb's copy carries only in-frame clones and drops some. The V and J calls and clone size are taken from that table; D and trimming were inferred from the DNA. Counted here are roughly 110,000 clones, 85% to 95% occurring once; the ten biggest clones make up around 1.3%. This clone was counted once.

The receptor was isolated from a woman aged 25 to 39 with acute or convalescent COVID-19. V usage is TRBV13 and J usage is TRBJ1-1; D unresolved. Sequencing was carried out using peripheral blood. CDR3 residues: CASSPKTTISEAFF. CDR3 sequence (DNA): TGTGCCAGCAGCCCTAAAACCACCATTTCCGAAGCTTTCTTT.